These T cell receptor beta chains were read from a single sample in a study of blood T cell repertoires in COVID-19. Method: immunoSEQ multiplex PCR; TCRdb's copy keeps in-frame clones and lacks some. The sample carries about 86,000 clones, 65% to 80% recorded once. Sequencing was performed on peripheral blood. The receptors originated from a man between 70 and 80 years old with acute or convalescent COVID-19. The CDR3 runs from the conserved cysteine through the conserved F or W. D genes are given only for firm matches. A clone size is listed for some rows: how often the clone was seen (once, few, many), or a class if it is expanded.

clone_size: once; d_call: TRBD1; v_call: TRBV6-4; j_call: TRBJ1-5; cdr3_length: 15; cdr3_aa: CASPKRDRAGQPQHF; cdr3_nt: TGTGCCAGCCCCAAGCGGGACAGGGCGGGACAGCCCCAGCATTTT
clone_size: .; d_call: .; v_call: TRBV9; j_call: TRBJ2-1; cdr3_length: 15; cdr3_aa: CASSGTLGAYNEQFF; cdr3_nt: TGTGCCAGCAGCGGGACTCTGGGTGCCTACAATGAGCAGTTCTTC
clone_size: .; d_call: TRBD2; v_call: TRBV10-3; j_call: TRBJ2-7; cdr3_length: 14; cdr3_aa: CAIRASGGGNEQYF; cdr3_nt: TGTGCCATCAGGGCTAGCGGGGGCGGAAACGAGCAGTACTTC
clone_size: .; d_call: TRBD2; v_call: TRBV2; j_call: TRBJ2-2; cdr3_length: 20; cdr3_aa: CASRRTSGGPEFFNTGELFF; cdr3_nt: TGTGCCAGCAGGAGGACTAGCGGGGGGCCTGAGTTTTTTAACACCGGGGAGCTGTTTTTT
clone_size: few; d_call: TRBD1; v_call: TRBV29-1; j_call: TRBJ2-7; cdr3_length: 13; cdr3_aa: CSVRDRVSYEQYF; cdr3_nt: TGCAGCGTTCGGGACAGGGTCTCCTACGAGCAGTACTTC
clone_size: .; d_call: TRBD1; v_call: TRBV27; j_call: TRBJ1-4; cdr3_length: 15; cdr3_aa: CASSFRDSQNEKLFF; cdr3_nt: TGTGCCAGCAGTTTCAGGGACAGCCAGAATGAAAAACTGTTTTTT
clone_size: .; d_call: .; v_call: TRBV4-1; j_call: TRBJ2-2; cdr3_length: 14; cdr3_aa: CASSRRENTGELFF; cdr3_nt: TGCGCCAGCAGCCGACGGGAAAACACCGGGGAGCTGTTTTTT
clone_size: .; d_call: TRBD2; v_call: TRBV5-4; j_call: TRBJ2-5; cdr3_length: 14; cdr3_aa: CASSSGTSKETQYF; cdr3_nt: TGTGCCAGCAGCTCCGGGACTAGCAAAGAGACCCAGTACTTC
clone_size: .; d_call: .; v_call: TRBV5-4; j_call: TRBJ1-1; cdr3_length: 16; cdr3_aa: CASSLGQASWDTEAFF; cdr3_nt: TGTGCCAGCAGCTTGGGACAGGCCAGTTGGGACACTGAAGCTTTCTTT
clone_size: .; d_call: TRBD1; v_call: TRBV6-5; j_call: TRBJ1-1; cdr3_length: 14; cdr3_aa: CASTPTGGNTEAFF; cdr3_nt: TGTGCCAGCACCCCGACAGGGGGGAACACTGAAGCTTTCTTT
clone_size: few; d_call: .; v_call: TRBV5-1; j_call: TRBJ2-3; cdr3_length: 14; cdr3_aa: CASSVLGLTDTQYF; cdr3_nt: TGCGCCAGCAGCGTTCTAGGTTTAACAGATACGCAGTATTTT
clone_size: .; d_call: TRBD2; v_call: TRBV10-1; j_call: TRBJ2-2; cdr3_length: 14; cdr3_aa: CASSGGANTGELFF; cdr3_nt: TGCGCCTCATCGGGGGGGGCGAACACCGGGGAGCTGTTTTTT
clone_size: .; d_call: .; v_call: TRBV30; j_call: TRBJ2-6; cdr3_length: 16; cdr3_aa: CAWDKSRVPGANVLTF; cdr3_nt: TGTGCCTGGGACAAAAGCAGGGTTCCTGGGGCCAACGTCCTGACTTTC
clone_size: .; d_call: TRBD1; v_call: TRBV27; j_call: TRBJ1-1; cdr3_length: 13; cdr3_aa: CASSFYRGTEAFF; cdr3_nt: TGTGCCAGCAGTTTCTACAGGGGGACTGAAGCTTTCTTT
clone_size: .; d_call: .; v_call: TRBV2; j_call: TRBJ1-2; cdr3_length: 13; cdr3_aa: CASSEASAGLVIF; cdr3_nt: TGTGCCAGCAGTGAAGCAAGCGCAGGGTTGGTCATCTTC
clone_size: few; d_call: .; v_call: TRBV27; j_call: TRBJ2-6; cdr3_length: 13; cdr3_aa: CASRGRQANVLTF; cdr3_nt: TGTGCCAGCAGGGGGCGGCAGGCCAACGTCCTGACTTTC
clone_size: .; d_call: TRBD1; v_call: TRBV18; j_call: TRBJ1-1; cdr3_length: 14; cdr3_aa: CASSQLTGDTEAFF; cdr3_nt: TGTGCCAGCTCACAACTGACAGGGGACACTGAAGCTTTCTTT
clone_size: .; d_call: .; v_call: TRBV28; j_call: TRBJ1-5; cdr3_length: 15; cdr3_aa: CASSFFDSSNQPQHF; cdr3_nt: TGTGCCAGCAGTTTTTTCGACAGTAGCAATCAGCCCCAGCATTTT
clone_size: .; d_call: .; v_call: TRBV27; j_call: TRBJ2-1; cdr3_length: 14; cdr3_aa: CASSLSRNSDEQFF; cdr3_nt: TGTGCCAGCAGTTTATCCCGGAATAGCGATGAGCAGTTCTTC
clone_size: .; d_call: .; v_call: TRBV7-9; j_call: TRBJ1-2; cdr3_length: 14; cdr3_aa: CASSKDGLNYGYTF; cdr3_nt: TGTGCCAGCAGCAAAGACGGACTTAACTATGGCTACACCTTC
clone_size: .; d_call: TRBD2; v_call: TRBV2; j_call: TRBJ2-5; cdr3_length: 16; cdr3_aa: CASSLGLAGGLETQYF; cdr3_nt: TGTGCCAGCAGCCTAGGACTAGCGGGGGGGCTCGAGACCCAGTACTTC
clone_size: .; d_call: .; v_call: TRBV14; j_call: TRBJ2-2; cdr3_length: 13; cdr3_aa: CASSQAGTGELFF; cdr3_nt: TGTGCCAGCAGCCAAGCGGGCACCGGGGAGCTGTTTTTT
clone_size: many; d_call: TRBD1; v_call: TRBV7-9; j_call: TRBJ1-1; cdr3_length: 15; cdr3_aa: CASSYPGQARSEAFF; cdr3_nt: TGTGCCAGCAGCTACCCAGGACAGGCTAGAAGTGAAGCTTTCTTT
clone_size: once; d_call: TRBD2; v_call: TRBV9; j_call: TRBJ2-5; cdr3_length: 14; cdr3_aa: CASSVSGGGETQYF; cdr3_nt: TGTGCCAGCAGCGTAAGCGGGGGCGGGGAGACCCAGTACTTC
clone_size: .; d_call: .; v_call: TRBV6-5; j_call: TRBJ1-1; cdr3_length: 13; cdr3_aa: CASRRSMNTEAFF; cdr3_nt: TGTGCCAGCAGGCGGTCGATGAACACTGAAGCTTTCTTT
clone_size: once; d_call: TRBD1; v_call: TRBV19; j_call: TRBJ1-3; cdr3_length: 15; cdr3_aa: CASSPGQDSGNTIYF; cdr3_nt: TGTGCCAGTAGTCCGGGACAGGACTCTGGAAACACCATATATTTT
clone_size: .; d_call: TRBD2; v_call: TRBV3-1/TRBV3-2; j_call: TRBJ2-5; cdr3_length: 17; cdr3_aa: CASSQGLERGSVGTQYF; cdr3_nt: TGTGCCAGCAGCCAAGGGTTAGAGCGGGGGTCCGTCGGGACCCAGTACTTC
clone_size: few; d_call: .; v_call: TRBV12-3/TRBV12-4; j_call: TRBJ2-2; cdr3_length: 11; cdr3_aa: CASTRTGELFF; cdr3_nt: TGTGCCAGCACCCGTACCGGGGAGCTGTTTTTT
clone_size: .; d_call: TRBD1; v_call: TRBV6-6; j_call: TRBJ1-2; cdr3_length: 19; cdr3_aa: CASSDSFYPYRGPNYGYTF; cdr3_nt: TGTGCCAGCAGCGACTCATTCTACCCCTACAGGGGACCTAACTATGGCTACACCTTC
clone_size: .; d_call: .; v_call: TRBV5-6; j_call: TRBJ2-7; cdr3_length: 15; cdr3_aa: CASSFSGQGLFEQYF; cdr3_nt: TGTGCCAGCAGCTTCTCGGGACAAGGGCTCTTCGAGCAGTACTTC
clone_size: .; d_call: TRBD2; v_call: TRBV4-2; j_call: TRBJ2-2; cdr3_length: 13; cdr3_aa: CASAGTRGGELFF; cdr3_nt: TGTGCCAGCGCCGGGACTAGGGGCGGGGAGCTGTTTTTT
clone_size: once; d_call: .; v_call: TRBV7-8; j_call: TRBJ2-1; cdr3_length: 13; cdr3_aa: CASSFGLNNEQFF; cdr3_nt: TGTGCCAGCAGCTTTGGACTAAACAATGAGCAGTTCTTC
clone_size: .; d_call: .; v_call: TRBV7-9; j_call: TRBJ1-6; cdr3_length: 14; cdr3_aa: CASSIGEGYSPLHF; cdr3_nt: TGTGCCAGCAGCATAGGGGAGGGTTATTCACCCCTCCACTTT
clone_size: .; d_call: TRBD1; v_call: TRBV28; j_call: TRBJ1-5; cdr3_length: 15; cdr3_aa: CASSLLGQLNQPQHF; cdr3_nt: TGTGCCAGCAGTTTACTGGGACAGCTCAATCAGCCCCAGCATTTT
clone_size: .; d_call: .; v_call: TRBV6-5; j_call: TRBJ1-4; cdr3_length: 15; cdr3_aa: CASRLNRATNEKLFF; cdr3_nt: TGTGCCAGCAGGTTAAACAGGGCAACTAATGAAAAACTGTTTTTT
clone_size: once; d_call: .; v_call: TRBV5-8; j_call: TRBJ1-2; cdr3_length: 14; cdr3_aa: CASSLPNRGYGYTF; cdr3_nt: TGTGCCAGCAGCTTGCCGAACCGGGGCTATGGCTACACCTTC
clone_size: .; d_call: TRBD1; v_call: TRBV2; j_call: TRBJ1-4; cdr3_length: 13; cdr3_aa: CASRTGGNEKLFF; cdr3_nt: TGTGCCAGCAGGACAGGGGGAAACGAAAAACTGTTTTTT
clone_size: .; d_call: .; v_call: TRBV5-5; j_call: TRBJ2-1; cdr3_length: 14; cdr3_aa: CASSLSAGYNEQFF; cdr3_nt: TGTGCCAGCAGCTTGTCTGCGGGCTACAATGAGCAGTTCTTC
clone_size: .; d_call: .; v_call: TRBV6-6; j_call: TRBJ1-2; cdr3_length: 14; cdr3_aa: CASSTDGEVYGYTF; cdr3_nt: TGTGCCAGCAGTACTGACGGGGAAGTCTATGGCTACACCTTC
clone_size: .; d_call: TRBD1; v_call: TRBV28; j_call: TRBJ1-2; cdr3_length: 13; cdr3_aa: CASSLGTDYGYTF; cdr3_nt: TGTGCCAGCAGTTTAGGGACAGACTATGGCTACACCTTC
clone_size: .; d_call: .; v_call: TRBV6-5; j_call: TRBJ2-2; cdr3_length: 15; cdr3_aa: CASSYLPVRTGELFF; cdr3_nt: TGTGCCAGCAGTTACCTCCCGGTCCGCACCGGGGAGCTGTTTTTT
clone_size: .; d_call: TRBD1; v_call: TRBV5-1; j_call: TRBJ1-1; cdr3_length: 15; cdr3_aa: CASSGPTGLNTEAFF; cdr3_nt: TGCGCCAGCAGCGGCCCGACAGGGCTAAACACTGAAGCTTTCTTT
clone_size: few; d_call: TRBD1; v_call: TRBV6-5; j_call: TRBJ2-2; cdr3_length: 12; cdr3_aa: CASSRGTGELFF; cdr3_nt: TGTGCCAGCAGCAGGGGGACCGGGGAGCTGTTTTTT
clone_size: .; d_call: TRBD2; v_call: TRBV2; j_call: TRBJ2-1; cdr3_length: 12; cdr3_aa: CASSESAGGQFF; cdr3_nt: TGTGCCAGCAGTGAATCGGCGGGGGGGCAGTTCTTC
clone_size: few; d_call: .; v_call: TRBV28; j_call: TRBJ1-6; cdr3_length: 17; cdr3_aa: CASSSPVGSSYNSPLHF; cdr3_nt: TGTGCCAGCAGTTCGCCAGTGGGGAGCTCCTATAATTCACCCCTCCACTTT